This T cell receptor (beta chain) is from a study of cytotoxic CD8 clonotypes in ibrutinib-treated CLL. The CDR3 spans 18 residues. Produced via immunoSEQ multiplex PCR; TCRdb's table is partial and in-frame only. The table records under 200,000 clones, roughly four fifths of them present only once. Sequencing was performed on PBMCs, taken after 24 months of ibrutinib treatment. The clonotype comes from a human donor with chronic lymphocytic leukemia. This sequence joins TRBV12-2 and TRBJ2-2. TRBV12-2 is a known pseudogene. CDR3 residues: CASRLASCGKANTGELFF. The DNA of the CDR3 is TGTGCAAGTCGCTTAGCCTCCTGTGGAAAAGCGAACACCGGGGAGCTGTTTTTT.